The next 20 T cell receptor beta chains were all read from a single sample in a study of Ad26.COV2.S vaccination and SARS-CoV-2 variants. Treatment described: roughly 18 received Ad26.COV2.S at low or high dose, single or two shots; five or six received placebo; per-sample allocation not given. Sampling happened 63 days after the first vaccine or placebo injection. Libraries were prepared by immunoSEQ multiplex PCR; TCRdb keeps only in-frame clonotypes and omits some of them. The profile shows around 340,000 clones, about 88% of them singletons. Sequencing used peripheral blood, obtained in a trial of Ad26.COV2.S vaccine versus placebo. All receptors come from a person between 18 and 65 years old who received the Ad26.COV2.S COVID-19 vaccine or a placebo.

The chain couples TRBV5-1 to TRBJ1-1; a weak D match, TRBD1 (5 bases). In germline, CDR1 is SGHRS, CDR2 YFSETQ. The CDR3 loop spans 16 amino acids. The V and J ends lost 4 bases and 3 bases respectively, with 19 bases between them. The CDR3 loop reads CASSPPNSGTHTEAFF. The CDR3 nucleotides read TGCGCCAGCAGCCCCCCGAACTCAGGGACCCACACTGAAGCTTTCTTT.

The chain has TRBV6-1 and TRBJ2-1; 10 bases match TRBD1. The J segment lost 7 bases and the V segment lost 7 bases, leaving 10 bases of the junction unmatched. The CDR3 spans 15 residues. Germline V gene sequence: CDR1 MNHNS, CDR2 SASEGT. The CDR3 spells CASKIGTGVSNEQFF. CDR3 bases: TGTGCCAGCAAAATAGGGACAGGGGTCTCGAATGAGCAGTTCTTC.

This chain joins TRBV6-5 and TRBJ1-4, with a possible D match to TRBD1 (6 bases). Per germline, CDR1 MNHEY and CDR2 SVGAGI. The V and J ends lost 5 bases and 8 bases respectively, with 18 bases between them. This CDR3 is built from 15 residues. For the CDR3, the DNA is TGTGCCAGCAGTAATCCGGGACAACCCAAGGAAAAACTGTTTTTT. As protein: CASSNPGQPKEKLFF.

The chain employs TRBV2 and TRBJ1-2; D is undetermined. The CDR3 spans 12 residues. V lost 1 base and J lost 9, with 9 bases in between. Germline V gene data show CDR1 as SNHLY and CDR2 as FYNNEI. CDR3 in DNA: TGTGCCAGCAGTGAAGTTGGGTCCCGCTACACCTTC. Encoded protein: CASSEVGSRYTF.

The chain recombines TRBV7-7 with TRBJ2-7; TRBD1 is a possible D gene (6 bases). Germline lookup yields CDR1 SSHAT and CDR2 FNYEAQ (reference sequence). With 4 bases removed from V and 5 bases from J, the gap between germline ends came to 15 bases. The CDR3 is made up of 14 amino acids. CDR3 in DNA: TGTGCCAGCAGCTCGGGCAGGGGATATAACGAGCAGTACTTC. It codes for CASSSGRGYNEQYF.

This clone was seen a single time. This chain uses TRBV15 with TRBJ1-4; D is uncertain. The germline CDR1 and CDR2 sequences are LNHNV and YYDKDF (reference sequence). CDR3 length: 15 residues. The V end was cut by 4 bases, the J end by 3 bases, with 12 bases between. For the CDR3, the DNA is TGTGCCACCAGCACGAAGAGAGGGCCTAATGAAAAACTGTTTTTT. Its protein is CATSTKRGPNEKLFF.

This clone was recorded at least ten times. This chain uses TRBV6-1 with TRBJ1-2; no clear D. CDR3 length: 13 amino acids. Germline CDR1 reads MNHNS; CDR2 reads SASEGT. V gave up 2 bases and J gave up 5 bases, with 9 bases separating them. CDR3 sequence: CASSELGGYGYTF. DNA for the CDR3: TGTGCCAGCAGTGAATTGGGAGGATATGGCTACACCTTC.

The chain joins TRBV5-4 to TRBJ2-7; D may be TRBD1 or TRBD2 (6 bases each). Per the germline V gene, CDR1 is SGHNT and CDR2 is YYREEE (reference sequence). The length of the CDR3 is 15 residues. Trimming cost V 1 base and J 6 bases, with 17 bases left between them. The CDR3 here is CASSLPGASPLEQYF. The CDR3 coding sequence is TGTGCCAGCAGCTTGCCGGGGGCAAGCCCCCTCGAGCAGTACTTC.

V usage is TRBV3-1 (or the pseudogene TRBV3-2) and J usage is TRBJ1-1; D is ambiguous. This CDR3 has 20 residues. Germline V gene sequence: CDR1 LGHDT, CDR2 YNNKEL (reference sequence). V dropped 5 bases and J dropped 1 base, with 29 bases sitting between them. CDR3 nucleotide sequence: TGTGCCAGCAGCATCACTTGGCCGGACCCCGGGCCGACTTCGAACACTGAAGCTTTCTTT. This encodes CASSITWPDPGPTSNTEAFF.

The chain links TRBV10-3 to TRBJ1-4; TRBD1 agrees at 9 bases. The CDR3 covers 16 residues. With V trimmed by 0 bases and J by 7 bases, 6 bases remained unmatched. Germline V CDR1 and CDR2: ENHRY, SYGVKD. The DNA of the CDR3 is TGTGCCATCAGTGAGTCTAGGGGACAGGGTAGTGAAAAACTGTTTTTT. Its translation: CAISESRGQGSEKLFF.

The CDR3 protein is CASSPFPGQYYGYTF. DNA of the CDR3: TGTGCCAGCAGCCCCTTCCCGGGACAGTACTATGGCTACACCTTC. The genes are TRBV7-9 and TRBJ1-2; 7 nucleotides line up with TRBD1. After removal of 5 bases from V and 3 bases from J, the junction contained 9 bases not matched to a gene. Germline-derived CDR1 and CDR2 are SEHNR and FQNEAQ (reference sequence). The CDR3 sequence is 15 residues long. The full variable domain, rest sourced from reference TRBV7-9 and TRBJ1-2, is DTGVSQNPRHKITKRGQNVTFRCDPISEHNRLYWYRQTLGQGPEFLTYFQNEAQLEKSRLLSDRFSAERPKGSFSTLEIQRTEQGDSAMYLCASSPFPGQYYGYTFGSGTRLTVV.

The chain recombines TRBV7-2 with TRBJ2-2, with 10 bases matching TRBD2. The germline CDR1 and CDR2 sequences are SGHTA and FQGNSA. V trimming: 6 bases; J trimming: 6 bases; junction bases outside the gene matches: 7. The CDR3 contains 15 residues. The CDR3, as DNA: TGTGCCAGCAGACAGGGACTAGCGTTCGCCGGGGAGCTGTTTTTT. It translates to CASRQGLAFAGELFF.

This clone was counted once. This chain joins TRBV7-3 and TRBJ2-1; D is perhaps TRBD2 (5 bases). The CDR3 extends over 16 amino acids. V was pared by 5 bases and J by 3 bases, with 17 bases between. In germline, CDR1 is SGHTA, CDR2 FQGTGA. The CDR3 DNA is TGTGCCAGCAGCCCACTGAGACTAAACCTCTACAATGAGCAGTTCTTC. This codes for CASSPLRLNLYNEQFF.

The chain combines TRBV5-4 with TRBJ1-1; D remains unclear. Trimming stripped 4 bases from V and 0 bases from J, with 13 bases between. The CDR3 spans 15 residues. Germline CDR1 reads SGHNT; CDR2 reads YYREEE (reference sequence). CDR3 nucleotides: TGTGCCAGCAGCCCGGAAGGGTGGCTGAACACTGAAGCTTTCTTT. This encodes CASSPEGWLNTEAFF.

The chain carries TRBV7-3 and TRBJ1-2; 9 bases are a match to TRBD1. Germline loops: CDR1 SGHTA, CDR2 FQGTGA. This CDR3 is 16 amino acids long. Trimming at V came to 5 bases and at J to 1 base, leaving 8 bases not matched to a gene. CDR3 loop: CASSPPRDRDNYGYTF. The CDR3 bases are TGTGCCAGCAGCCCCCCCCGGGACAGGGATAACTATGGCTACACCTTC.

CDR3 loop: CASSLERSNTGELFF. CDR3 sequence (DNA): TGTGCCAGCAGCTTAGAACGGTCGAACACCGGGGAGCTGTTTTTT. This chain uses TRBV7-2 with TRBJ2-2; unclear D gene. From germline, CDR1 is SGHTA and CDR2 FQGNSA. CDR3 length equals 15 residues. Trimming removed 1 base from V and 0 bases from J, with 6 bases in between.

This chain links TRBV30 with TRBJ1-6, with D possibly being TRBD1 (6 bases). V was clipped by 5 bases and J by 7 bases, with 18 bases between them. Looked up from germline, CDR1 is GTSNPN and CDR2 is SVGIG (reference sequence). CDR3 size: 15 residues. The CDR3 DNA sequence: TGTGCCTGGGGGACTTACGTTCAGGGGAATTCACCCCTCCACTTT. This encodes CAWGTYVQGNSPLHF.

The chain combines TRBV4-1 with TRBJ1-3; D gene uncertain. The length of the CDR3 is 16 residues. CDR1 and CDR2 (germline): MGHRA, YSYEKL. Trimming pared 3 bases from V and 0 bases from J, leaving 12 bases between. The CDR3 nucleotides read TGCGCCAGCAGCCACCCCCCCGGATCCTCTGGAAACACCATATATTTT. This encodes CASSHPPGSSGNTIYF.

This chain connects TRBV7-3 to TRBJ1-5, with D possibly being TRBD1 (5 bases). V lost 1 base and J lost 4, with 8 bases in between. Germline V gene data show CDR1 as SGHTA and CDR2 as FQGTGA. The CDR3 spans 14 residues. For the CDR3, the DNA is TGTGCCAGCAGCTTAAGGGGCCCGAATCAGCCCCAGCATTTT. Translated: CASSLRGPNQPQHF.

This sequence joins TRBV4-3 and TRBJ1-3; 7 bases are shared with TRBD1. V shed 0 bases, J shed 2 bases, and the junction held 16 bases outside the gene matches. This CDR3 has 20 residues. Germline CDR1 LGHNA, CDR2 YSLEER. The CDR3 DNA follows: TGCGCCAGCAGCCAAGATCTTCTTCAATTGGACAGGATAACTGGAAACACCATATATTTT. This encodes CASSQDLLQLDRITGNTIYF.